This T cell receptor beta chain was retrieved from a study of CD8+ T cells in alopecia areata. Study-wide background: Twice daily, treated patients received 5 to 10 mg of oral tofacitinib. Tofacitinib exposure lasted 6 to 18 months, followed by 6 months off drug. General study points: Amid tofacitinib therapy, many expanded lesional clones stayed present in scalp and blood.

Trimming pared 0 bases from V and 8 bases from J, leaving 5 bases between. Germline CDR1 is ENHRY and CDR2 is SYGVKD. CDR3 length: 12 amino acids. This sample's treatment: oral pan-JAK inhibitor, 5-10 mg twice daily. This clone occurred once. The target antigen is unknown. cDNA serving as the sequencing template came from extracted, reverse transcribed RNA. This table comes from immunoSEQ multiplex PCR, and its TCRdb copy is limited to in-frame clones, with some not included. The sample includes 210,000 or so clones, over 60% seen only once; the top ten take 0.95% to 1.5%. The material sequenced was CD4+ T cells sorted from blood, taken between weeks 43 and 45, from a patient treated with tofacitinib. The chain has TRBV10-3 and TRBJ1-5; D not resolved. The sequence was obtained from a human donor with alopecia areata. Here the CDR3 DNA reads TGTGCCATCAGTGAGTCGAGGGAGCCCCAGCATTTT. Amino acids: CAISESREPQHF.